These 15 T cell receptor beta chains share one sample of origin, sequenced in a study of T cell responses to AZD1222 COVID-19 vaccine. Assay: immunoSEQ multiplex PCR; the TCRdb copy retains only in-frame clones and omits some. The data contain around 130,000 clones, 86% of them singletons. This specimen was peripheral blood, taken 28 days after the second AZD1222 dose. Receptors originate from an adult who received the AZD1222 COVID-19 vaccine.

This clone is a singleton in its sample. CDR3 nucleotides: TGTGCCAGTGGAGACAGACAGGGTTACACCGGGGAGCTGTTTTTT. Protein sequence: CASGDRQGYTGELFF. The chain uses TRBV19 and TRBJ2-2, with 7 bases fitting TRBD1. The CDR3 covers 15 residues. CDR1 and CDR2 from the germline V gene are LNHDA and SQIVND (reference sequence). Losses at the gene ends were 8 bases for V and 3 bases for J; bases not matched to a gene: 9. The variable domain in full, with the rest retrieved from reference TRBV19 and TRBJ2-2, is DGGITQSPKYLFRKEGQNVTLSCEQNLNHDAMYWYRQDPGQGLRLIYYSQIVNDFQKGDIAEGYSVSREKKESFPLTVTSAQKNPTAFYLCASGDRQGYTGELFFGEGSRLTVL.

The J gene is TRBJ1-4, the V gene TRBV19; D might be TRBD1 (5 bases). This CDR3 region has 13 residues. The germline V gene encodes CDR1 LNHDA and CDR2 SQIVND (reference sequence). Trimming stripped 7 bases from V and 8 bases from J, with 14 bases between. The CDR3 coding sequence is TGTGCCAGTACGGGGCAAGGGGTCGAAAAACTGTTTTTT. Translating gives CASTGQGVEKLFF.

The rearrangement uses TRBV20-1 and TRBJ1-1; D perhaps matches TRBD1 (6 bases). The germline V gene encodes CDR1 DFQATT and CDR2 SNEGSKA (reference sequence). V dropped 6 bases and J dropped 7 bases, with 12 bases sitting between them. The CDR3 loop spans 11 amino acids. Here the CDR3 reads CSALRTVEAFF. CDR3 nucleotides: TGCAGTGCCCTCAGGACAGTTGAAGCTTTCTTT.

The gene calls are TRBV2 and TRBJ1-3; D not certain. Germline CDR1 reads SNHLY; CDR2 reads FYNNEI. Trimming shortened V by 8 bases and J by 0 bases, and 14 bases separated the two germline ends. The CDR3 has 15 residues. The CDR3 region has the DNA TGTGCCAGCGGACGACTTCACGCCTCTGGAAACACCATATATTTT. As protein: CASGRLHASGNTIYF.

With regard to this clone: The sample contains more than one DNA sequence encoding this CDR3. The chain employs TRBV3-1 (or the pseudogene TRBV3-2) and TRBJ2-7; D uncertain. V was trimmed by 4 bases and J by 4 bases, leaving 8 bases between them. The CDR3 contains 12 residues. The germline CDR1 and CDR2 sequences are LGHDT and YNNKEL (reference sequence). The CDR3 nucleotides read TGTGCCAGCAGCCCATCCACGTACGAGCAGTACTTC. This codes for CASSPSTYEQYF.

V gene TRBV11-3 combines with J gene TRBJ1-4; the match to TRBD1 covers 8 bases. V trimming: 0 bases; J trimming: 6 bases; junction bases outside the gene matches: 0. The CDR3 totals 14 residues. The germline V gene encodes CDR1 SGHNT and CDR2 YENEEA. The CDR3 spells CASSLDRGHEKLFF. The CDR3 DNA is TGTGCCAGCAGCTTAGACAGGGGGCATGAAAAACTGTTTTTT.

The chain carries TRBV7-9 and TRBJ1-3; the D gene is possibly TRBD1 (6 bases). The V end was cut by 5 bases, the J end by 0 bases, with 8 bases between. Germline V gives CDR1 SEHNR, CDR2 FQNEAQ (reference sequence). The CDR3 is made up of 14 amino acids. Written as DNA, the CDR3 is TGTGCCAGCAGCGTGGACAGCTCTGGAAACACCATATATTTT. It is translated as CASSVDSSGNTIYF. Full variable domain (remainder filled in from reference TRBV7-9 and TRBJ1-3): DTGVSQNPRHKITKRGQNVTFRCDPISEHNRLYWYRQTLGQGPEFLTYFQNEAQLEKSRLLSDRFSAERPKGSFSTLEIQRTEQGDSAMYLCASSVDSSGNTIYFGEGSWLTVV.

The chain is built from TRBV19 and TRBJ1-5, with 9 bases matching TRBD1. The trim removed 5 bases at V and 15 bases at J, leaving 11 bases unmatched. The CDR3 sequence is 13 residues long. The V gene's germline CDR1 is LNHDA and CDR2 SQIVND (reference sequence). The CDR3 DNA reads TGTGCCAGTAGTCTGCTGGACAGGGGAGAATCGCATTTT. Protein product: CASSLLDRGESHF.

This chain links TRBV6-5 with TRBJ2-3, with D uncertain. Germline CDR1 is MNHEY and CDR2 is SVGAGI. V lost 6 bases, J lost 2 bases, and 15 bases lay in between. CDR3 length equals 15 residues. The CDR3 bases are TGTGCCAGCAGCCTACGAGTGGAGCACACAGATACGCAGTATTTT. Its translation: CASSLRVEHTDTQYF.

The rearrangement uses TRBV11-3 and TRBJ1-1; possibly TRBD1 for D (6 bases). V was shortened by 3 bases and J by 5 bases, with 16 bases between the two germline ends. The germline V gene has CDR1 SGHNT and CDR2 YENEEA. The CDR3 has 15 residues. The CDR3: CASSFGGIVRTEAFF. CDR3 bases: TGTGCCAGCAGCTTCGGGGGCATAGTGAGGACTGAAGCTTTCTTT.

The genes are TRBV7-9 and TRBJ1-2; D unclear. V shed 1 base and J shed 3 bases, with 3 bases lying between them. Germline CDR1 and CDR2: SEHNR and FQNEAQ (reference sequence). CDR3 length: 12 residues. CDR3 nucleotide sequence: TGTGCCAGCAGCTTAGATCACTATGGCTACACCTTC. Protein product: CASSLDHYGYTF.

The chain links TRBV7-9 to TRBJ2-6, with D possibly matching TRBD2 (5 bases). Germline CDR1 is SEHNR and CDR2 is FQNEAQ (reference sequence). Trimming took off 11 bases at V and 4 bases at J, with 12 bases between the two ends. This CDR3 is 13 amino acids long. CDR3 amino acids: CALRGEGANVLTF. CDR3 nucleotides: TGTGCCCTCCGTGGGGAGGGGGCCAACGTCCTGACTTTC.

The chain couples TRBV6-2 or TRBV6-3 to TRBJ1-5; the D gene is possibly TRBD1 (6 bases). CDR3 size: 18 residues. Germline CDR1 and CDR2: MNHEY and SVGEGT. Trimming removed 4 bases from V and 0 bases from J, with 19 bases in between. The CDR3 spells CASSLLGQSLYSNQPQHF. DNA for the CDR3: TGTGCCAGCAGTTTACTTGGACAGTCACTTTATAGCAATCAGCCCCAGCATTTT.

This sequence joins TRBV29-1 and TRBJ2-7; TRBD1 is a possible D gene (6 bases). Germline CDR1 and CDR2: SQVTM and ANQGSEA. The CDR3 contains 16 residues. V was clipped by 1 base and J by 4 bases, with 20 bases between them. The CDR3 reads CSVEGLQGSKLYEQYF. Written as DNA, the CDR3 is TGCAGCGTTGAAGGCTTACAGGGAAGTAAACTGTACGAGCAGTACTTC.

The chain couples TRBV19 to TRBJ1-2; D gene uncertain. Trimming left V 0 bases short and J 6 bases short, with 8 bases between. The CDR3 consists of 13 residues. The germline gives CDR1 LNHDA, CDR2 SQIVND (reference sequence). The CDR3 coding sequence is TGTGCCAGTAGTATAGATGGCACAAATGGCTACACCTTC. It codes for CASSIDGTNGYTF. Full variable domain (remainder filled in from reference TRBV19 and TRBJ1-2): DGGITQSPKYLFRKEGQNVTLSCEQNLNHDAMYWYRQDPGQGLRLIYYSQIVNDFQKGDIAEGYSVSREKKESFPLTVTSAQKNPTAFYLCASSIDGTNGYTFGSGTRLTVV.